The sequence of this TCR beta chain was determined in a study of cytomegalovirus exposure and HLA in healthy donors. Whole-study results and caveats: Several V segments, TRBV6-2 and TRBV6-3 among them, could not be told apart and were dropped. Beyond CMV serostatus, there was no information to go on about immune exposure.

A word on this clone: Its cognate antigen is unknown.

Trimming took 5 bases from V and 8 from J; bases not matched to a gene: 9. Germline assignment: CDR1 SGHAT and CDR2 FQNNGV. The CDR3 extends over 14 amino acids. 60 Vbeta and 13 Jbeta primers were used in PCR. Some clones are missing from TCRdb's copy, which holds only in-frame ones; the method was immunoSEQ multiplex PCR. The repertoire holds 130,000 to 150,000 clones, with around three quarters as singletons. This clonotype was obtained from a man in his forties or fifties in good health and CMV-seronegative. V and J are TRBV11-2 and TRBJ1-5; TRBD1 matches at 7 bases. Material for sequencing was PBMCs. The CDR3 DNA follows: TGTGCCAGCAGCCGAGAACAGGGGATAGAGCCCCAGCATTTT. Amino acid sequence: CASSREQGIEPQHF.